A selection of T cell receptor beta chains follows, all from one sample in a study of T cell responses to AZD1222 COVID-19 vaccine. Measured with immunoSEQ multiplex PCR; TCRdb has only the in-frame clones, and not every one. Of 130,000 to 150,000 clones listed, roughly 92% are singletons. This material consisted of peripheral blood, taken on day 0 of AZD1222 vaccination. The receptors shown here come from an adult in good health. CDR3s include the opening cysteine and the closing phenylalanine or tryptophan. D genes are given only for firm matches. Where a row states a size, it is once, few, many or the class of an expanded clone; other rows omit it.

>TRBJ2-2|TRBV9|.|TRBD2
CASSVWGLAANTGELFF
TGTGCCAGCAGCGTATGGGGACTAGCAGCGAACACCGGGGAGCTGTTTTTT
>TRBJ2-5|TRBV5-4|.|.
CASSPNAGAGAQETQYF
TGTGCCAGCAGCCCCAACGCGGGGGCGGGAGCGCAAGAGACCCAGTACTTC
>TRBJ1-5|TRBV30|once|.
CAWSGGENQPQHF
TGTGCCTGGAGTGGGGGAGAGAATCAGCCCCAGCATTTT
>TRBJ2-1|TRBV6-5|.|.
CASSYSTSREQFF
TGTGCCAGCAGTTACTCGACCAGTCGAGAGCAGTTCTTC
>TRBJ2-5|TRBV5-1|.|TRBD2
CASSPSRVAGGWETQYF
TGCGCCAGCAGCCCTTCCCGGGTAGCGGGAGGATGGGAGACCCAGTACTTC
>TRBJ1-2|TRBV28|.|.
CASSSLTRGKDYGYTF
TGTGCCAGCAGTTCACTAACCAGGGGAAAAGACTATGGCTACACCTTC
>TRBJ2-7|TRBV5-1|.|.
CASSLLGASYEQYF
TGCGCCAGCAGCCTCCTGGGGGCATCGTACGAGCAGTACTTC
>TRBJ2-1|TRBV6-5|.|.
CASSYDAFNEQFF
TGTGCCAGCAGTTACGATGCCTTTAATGAGCAGTTCTTC
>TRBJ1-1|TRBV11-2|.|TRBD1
CASSTPQGAPAEAFF
TGTGCCAGCAGCACCCCCCAGGGGGCTCCCGCTGAAGCTTTCTTT
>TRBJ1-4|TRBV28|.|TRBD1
CASSSGTGALKNEKLFF
TGTGCCAGCAGTTCCGGGACAGGAGCCCTCAAAAATGAAAAACTGTTTTTT
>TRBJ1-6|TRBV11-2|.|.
CASSFEGNSPLHF
TGTGCCAGCAGCTTTGAGGGTAATTCACCCCTCCACTTT
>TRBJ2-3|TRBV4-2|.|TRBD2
CASSHPLTPDRGGTSGGRTDTQYF
TGTGCCAGCAGCCACCCACTCACCCCTGACAGGGGCGGTACTAGCGGGGGACGCACAGATACGCAGTATTTT
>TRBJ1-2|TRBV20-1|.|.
CSLRQEDYTF
TGCAGCCTTCGACAGGAGGACTACACCTTC
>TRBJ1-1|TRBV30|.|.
CAWSGGVEAFF
TGTGCCTGGAGTGGTGGGGTTGAAGCTTTCTTT
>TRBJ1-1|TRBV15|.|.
CATRPGGNTEAFF
TGTGCCACCAGGCCCGGGGGTAACACTGAAGCTTTCTTT
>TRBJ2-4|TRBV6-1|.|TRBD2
CASSESRTRALNIQYF
TGTGCCAGCAGTGAATCCCGGACTAGAGCCTTGAACATTCAGTACTTC
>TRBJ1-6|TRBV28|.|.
CASRPEDGSNSPLHF
TGTGCCAGCAGACCGGAGGACGGGAGTAATTCACCCCTCCACTTT
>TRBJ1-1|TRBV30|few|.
CAWSVYRLAPEAFF
TGTGCCTGGAGTGTATACAGGTTGGCGCCTGAAGCTTTCTTT
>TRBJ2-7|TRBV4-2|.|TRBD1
CASSQVTGVEQYF
TGTGCCAGCAGCCAGGTTACAGGGGTCGAGCAGTACTTC
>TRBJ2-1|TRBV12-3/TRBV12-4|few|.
CASTNWGDEQFF
TGTGCCAGCACCAACTGGGGGGATGAGCAGTTCTTC
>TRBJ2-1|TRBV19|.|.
CASSERLDDRYNEQFF
TGTGCCAGTAGTGAGCGACTAGACGACCGTTACAATGAGCAGTTCTTC
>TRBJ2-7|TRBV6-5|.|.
CASSYADSHEQYF
TGTGCCAGCAGTTACGCGGACAGCCACGAGCAGTACTTC
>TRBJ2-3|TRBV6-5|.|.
CASSKNRLTDTQYF
TGTGCCAGCAGTAAGAACAGACTCACAGATACGCAGTATTTT
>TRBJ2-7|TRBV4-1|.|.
CASSRGAGAYEQYF
TGCGCCAGCAGTCGGGGGGCGGGAGCCTACGAGCAGTACTTC